A single sample is the source of the 2 T cell receptor beta chains below, sequenced in a study of CD8 T cells in Susac syndrome. A quantity of about 0.5 to 1 ug RNA underwent reverse transcription using random hexamers. TCRdb re-analysed the immunoSEQ multiplex PCR reads in MiXCR, keeping a single row per CDR3 protein. The sample has 400,000 to 550,000 distinct CDR3 sequences, around 83% seen once. Input material: CD8+ T cells from PBMCs. These receptors all come from a human donor with multiple sclerosis.

This clonotype has a handful of counts. The chain couples TRBV7-6 to TRBJ2-7; a weak D match, TRBD2 (6 bases). Germline V gives CDR1 SGHVS, CDR2 FNYEAQ. The CDR3 extends over 14 amino acids. Trimming cost V 7 bases and J 2 bases, with 15 bases left between them. In DNA form, the CDR3 reads TGTGCCAGCATTCTTGAGGAGGGAACCTACGAGCAGTACTTC. Protein product: CASILEEGTYEQYF.

The chain uses TRBV27 and TRBJ2-7; TRBD2 matches at 9 bases. There are 14 residues in the CDR3. From germline, CDR1 is MNHEY and CDR2 SMNVEV (reference sequence). V was clipped by 4 bases and J by 3 bases; unmatched bases: 4. The CDR3 loop is CASSWIAGDYEQYF. The CDR3 DNA reads TGTGCCAGCAGTTGGATAGCGGGAGACTACGAGCAGTACTTC.